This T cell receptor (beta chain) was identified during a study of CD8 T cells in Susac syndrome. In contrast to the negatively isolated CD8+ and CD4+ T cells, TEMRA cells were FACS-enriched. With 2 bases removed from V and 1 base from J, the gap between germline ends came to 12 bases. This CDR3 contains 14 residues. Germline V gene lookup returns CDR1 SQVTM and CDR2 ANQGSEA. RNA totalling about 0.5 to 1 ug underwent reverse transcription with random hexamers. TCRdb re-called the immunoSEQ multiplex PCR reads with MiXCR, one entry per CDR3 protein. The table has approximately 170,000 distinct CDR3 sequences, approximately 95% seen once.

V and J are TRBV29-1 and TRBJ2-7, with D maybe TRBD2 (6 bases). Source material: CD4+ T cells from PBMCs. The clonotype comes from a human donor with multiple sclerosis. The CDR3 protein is CSVESPGTSYEQYF. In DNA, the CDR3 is TGCAGCGTTGAAAGCCCCGGGACTTCCTACGAGCAGTACTTC.